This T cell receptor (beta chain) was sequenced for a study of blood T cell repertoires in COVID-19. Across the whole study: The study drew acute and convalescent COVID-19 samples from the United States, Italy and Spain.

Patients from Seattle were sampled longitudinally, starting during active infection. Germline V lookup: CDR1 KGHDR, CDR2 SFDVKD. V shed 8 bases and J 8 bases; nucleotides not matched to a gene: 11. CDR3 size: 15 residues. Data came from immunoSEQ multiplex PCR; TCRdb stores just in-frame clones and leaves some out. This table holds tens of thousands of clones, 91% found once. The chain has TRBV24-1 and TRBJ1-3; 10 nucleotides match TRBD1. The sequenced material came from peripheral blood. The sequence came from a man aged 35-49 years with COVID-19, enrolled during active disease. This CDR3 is CATKGEGDRGYTIYF. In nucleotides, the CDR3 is TGTGCCACCAAGGGTGAGGGGGACAGGGGATACACCATATATTTT.